A single sample is the source of the 30 T cell receptor beta chains below, sequenced in a study of identical twins listed by TCRdb under 2016. The library relied on 5' RACE. The sequencing machine was an Illumina HiSeq 2000. TCRdb trimmed public reads at Q25 via fastp, called clones via MiXCR and kept in-frame beta chains. For every CDR3 protein sequence, its rows merge into one entry that carries the most common genes and DNA. Counted in this sample were 450,000 to 600,000 distinct CDR3 sequences; 20% to 25% of them appeared once. 0.48% of the sample goes to the ten largest clones. In addition, the sample was reused for a study of yellow fever vaccine responses in identical twins.

Sequenced: CD4+ T cells sorted from blood. The receptors derive from a young woman in good health.

This clonotype appeared a few times. The V and J genes are TRBV3-1 and TRBJ2-1; D gene uncertain. Trimming shortened V by 4 bases and J by 12 bases, and 10 bases separated the two germline ends. Germline V gives CDR1 LGHDT, CDR2 YNNKEL (reference sequence). The CDR3 has 11 amino acids. The CDR3 protein is CASSLPGRQFF. As DNA, the CDR3 is TGTGCCAGCAGCCTGCCCGGACGGCAGTTCTTC.

This chain joins TRBV12-3 or TRBV12-4 and TRBJ2-1; D unclear. V was clipped by 2 bases and J by 3 bases, with 11 bases between them. This CDR3 spans 15 amino acids. The CDR3 is CASSLRQTYYNEQFF. Here the CDR3 DNA reads TGTGCCAGCAGTTTAAGGCAGACCTACTACAATGAGCAGTTCTTC.

This clonotype was counted ten times or more. CDR3 sequence (DNA): TGTGCCAGCAGGTCAGGGACAGGGAGACCCAATGAGCAGTTCTTC. It encodes CASRSGTGRPNEQFF. This rearrangement joins TRBV12-3 or TRBV12-4 to TRBJ2-1; 9 bases are shared with TRBD1. The CDR3 covers 15 residues. After removal of 6 bases from V and 6 bases from J, the junction contained 9 bases not matched to a gene.

The chain employs TRBV4-2 and TRBJ2-2, with D hard to call. Trimming removed 3 bases from V and 4 bases from J, with 9 bases in between. There are 14 residues in the CDR3. Germline values: CDR1 LGHNA, CDR2 YNFKEQ. The CDR3 protein is CASSHRRLTGELFF. The CDR3 bases are TGTGCCAGCAGCCACCGTCGCCTCACCGGGGAGCTGTTTTTT.

V and J are TRBV7-9 and TRBJ1-1; D possibly corresponds to TRBD1 (6 bases). V was trimmed by 5 bases and J by 0 bases, leaving 13 bases between them. The CDR3 totals 15 residues. The V gene's germline CDR1 is SEHNR and CDR2 FQNEAQ (reference sequence). CDR3 DNA: TGTGCCAGCAGCCCAGGACAGAGCATGAACACTGAAGCTTTCTTT. It encodes CASSPGQSMNTEAFF.

The genes are TRBV4-1 and TRBJ2-5, with D tentatively TRBD1 (5 bases). Trimming stripped 0 bases from V and 7 bases from J, with 15 bases between. Germline-derived CDR1 and CDR2 are MGHRA and YSYEKL. There are 15 residues in the CDR3. The CDR3 nucleotides are TGCGCCAGCAGCCAAGATCTGGGGCTCCTGGGGACCCAGTACTTC. It specifies CASSQDLGLLGTQYF.

This clonotype was observed a handful of times. The rearrangement links TRBV20-1 to TRBJ2-3; TRBD1 matches at 7 bases. J lost 4 bases, V lost 2 bases, and 9 bases had no gene match. The CDR3 sequence is 15 residues long. The V gene's germline CDR1 is DFQATT and CDR2 SNEGSKA (reference sequence). CDR3: CSARNRGLRADTQYF. The CDR3 coding sequence is TGCAGTGCTAGAAACAGGGGTTTGAGGGCAGATACGCAGTATTTT.

This clonotype was detected a few times. V gene TRBV29-1 combines with J gene TRBJ2-1; weak D call: TRBD1 (5 bases). The CDR3 totals 13 residues. V lost 8 bases and J lost 6, with 17 bases in between. Germline-derived CDR1 and CDR2 are SQVTM and ANQGSEA. CDR3 coding DNA: TGCAGCATGCAGGGAAATTGGGGCAATGAGCAGTTCTTC. Protein sequence: CSMQGNWGNEQFF.

This clonotype was counted a few times. In nucleotides, the CDR3 is TGCGCCAGCAGCCAATCGCTGACAGATTTCTCTGGAAACACCATATATTTT. As protein: CASSQSLTDFSGNTIYF. The J gene is TRBJ1-3, the V gene TRBV4-1, with TRBD1 as a possible D gene (5 bases). The germline V gene has CDR1 MGHRA and CDR2 YSYEKL. This CDR3 has 17 amino acids. V was shortened by 2 bases and J by 0 bases, with 14 bases between the two germline ends.

The chain couples TRBV19 to TRBJ1-5; tentatively, D is TRBD1 (6 bases). The CDR3 contains 16 residues. Germline V gives CDR1 LNHDA, CDR2 SQIVND (reference sequence). Trimming took 2 bases from V and 6 from J, leaving 17 bases between them. As DNA, the CDR3 is TGTGCCAGTAGTATATCGTTCAGGGGAAGGATTCAGCCCCAGCATTTT. Its translation is CASSISFRGRIQPQHF.

This clonotype was detected many times. This chain uses TRBV3-1 with TRBJ2-1, with TRBD2 identical over 10 bases. V was pared by 5 bases and J by 2 bases, with 0 bases of the junction left unmatched. The germline gives CDR1 LGHDT, CDR2 YNNKEL (reference sequence). The CDR3 is made up of 14 amino acids. The chain's CDR3 is CASSTSGAYNEQFF. The CDR3 coding sequence is TGTGCCAGCAGCACTAGCGGGGCCTACAATGAGCAGTTCTTC.

J is TRBJ2-7 and V is TRBV18, with D perhaps matching TRBD1 (6 bases). The CDR3 runs to 15 residues. Trimming shortened V by 1 base and J by 3 bases, and 13 bases separated the two germline ends. Per germline, CDR1 KGHSH and CDR2 LQKENI. CDR3 nucleotides: TGTGCCAGCTCACCACAGGAAGTACAGGGCTACGAGCAGTACTTC. Translating it yields CASSPQEVQGYEQYF.

This clonotype was detected a few times. This chain links TRBV7-2 with TRBJ2-1; TRBD2 agrees at 10 bases. Germline V gives CDR1 SGHTA, CDR2 FQGNSA. This CDR3 is 15 amino acids long. Losses at the gene ends were 5 bases for V and 4 bases for J; bases not matched to a gene: 5. CDR3 residues: CASSNSGGSYNEQFF. The CDR3 bases are TGTGCCAGCAGCAATAGCGGGGGGTCGTACAATGAGCAGTTCTTC. Complete variable domain (other parts from reference TRBV7-2 and TRBJ2-1): GAGVSQSPSNKVTEKGKDVELRCDPISGHTALYWYRQSLGQGLEFLIYFQGNSAPDKSGLPSDRFSAERTGGSVSTLTIQRTQQEDSAVYLCASSNSGGSYNEQFFGPGTRLTVL.

The chain recombines TRBV28 with TRBJ2-3; 9 bases line up with TRBD2. The CDR3 sequence is 15 residues long. J gave up 5 bases and V 5 bases, and 8 bases lay outside the gene matches. CDR1 is MDHEN, CDR2 SYDVKM, per germline. The CDR3 DNA reads TGTGCCAGCAGTCCCCAGCGGGGGGAGGTAGATACGCAGTATTTT. Translating it yields CASSPQRGEVDTQYF. Based on the CDR3 plus reference TRBV28 and TRBJ2-3, the full variable domain is DVKVTQSSRYLVKRTGEKVFLECVQDMDHENMFWYRQDPGLGLRLIYFSYDVKMKEKGDIPEGYSVSREKKERFSLILESASTNQTSMYLCASSPQRGEVDTQYFGPGTRLTVL.

This clonotype was seen a handful of times. V is TRBV2 and J is TRBJ1-1, with D maybe TRBD1 (5 bases). CDR1 is SNHLY and CDR2 is FYNNEI in the germline V gene. The CDR3 extends over 12 amino acids. The V end was cut by 2 bases, the J end by 6 bases, with 7 bases between. CDR3 nucleotides: TGTGCCAGCAGTGAATTAGGGGCTGAAGCTTTCTTT. This encodes CASSELGAEAFF.

The gene calls are TRBV20-1 and TRBJ2-1; 8 bases are a match to TRBD1. After removal of 6 bases from V and 5 bases from J, the junction contained 9 bases not matched to a gene. The CDR3 has 14 residues. Per the germline V gene, CDR1 is DFQATT and CDR2 is SNEGSKA (reference sequence). In nucleotides, the CDR3 is TGCAGTGCACCTCCGGGACAGGTTAACAATGAGCAGTTCTTC. Encoded protein: CSAPPGQVNNEQFF.

The table lists this clonotype with a few counts. This chain connects TRBV12-3 or TRBV12-4 to TRBJ1-4, with 8 nucleotides matching TRBD1. After removal of 6 bases from V and 10 bases from J, the junction contained 7 bases not matched to a gene. The CDR3 totals 13 residues. The CDR3, as DNA: TGTGCCAGCAGACAAGGACAGGGCGGAAAACTGTTTTTT. This gives the protein CASRQGQGGKLFF.

The sample holds a few counts of this clonotype. CDR3 coding DNA: TGTGCCAGCAGCTTTGACAGGGGGCCTGGTGGCTACACCTTC. Translating it yields CASSFDRGPGGYTF. The chain uses TRBV7-2 and TRBJ1-2, with 10 bases aligning to TRBD1. Unmatched junction bases numbered 5, after V lost 3 bases and J lost 7 bases. Per germline, CDR1 SGHTA and CDR2 FQGNSA. CDR3 length: 14 residues. Full variable domain (remainder filled in from reference TRBV7-2 and TRBJ1-2): GAGVSQSPSNKVTEKGKDVELRCDPISGHTALYWYRQSLGQGLEFLIYFQGNSAPDKSGLPSDRFSAERTGGSVSTLTIQRTQQEDSAVYLCASSFDRGPGGYTFGSGTRLTVV.

The chain couples TRBV15 to TRBJ2-1; D remains ambiguous. Per the germline V gene, CDR1 is LNHNV and CDR2 is YYDKDF (reference sequence). Trimming shortened V by 1 base and J by 2 bases, and 12 bases separated the two germline ends. The CDR3 runs 16 residues. DNA for the CDR3: TGTGCCACCAGCAGAGTGGTAGCCCTTCCCTACAATGAGCAGTTCTTC. Amino acids: CATSRVVALPYNEQFF.

The V and J genes are TRBV12-3 or TRBV12-4 and TRBJ1-1; unclear D gene. V was shortened by 3 bases and J by 4 bases, with 12 bases between the two germline ends. The CDR3 is 14 amino acids. The CDR3 DNA follows: TGTGCCAGCAGTTTGGGTTTGCCGGGCACTGAAGCTTTCTTT. It encodes CASSLGLPGTEAFF.

This clonotype was detected a few times. The DNA for the CDR3 is TGCGCCAGCAGCCCCGGGACAGGGACGGTAGAGACCCAGTACTTC. Protein product: CASSPGTGTVETQYF. J is TRBJ2-5 and V is TRBV4-1; TRBD1 agrees at 9 bases. V lost 4 bases, J lost 4 bases, and 7 bases stayed unmatched. Germline V CDR1 and CDR2: MGHRA, YSYEKL. CDR3 length: 15 amino acids.

V usage is TRBV5-1 and J usage is TRBJ2-1; TRBD2 aligns across 8 bases. The germline gives CDR1 SGHRS, CDR2 YFSETQ. The CDR3 sequence is 15 residues long. After removal of 0 bases from V and 6 bases from J, the junction contained 5 bases not matched to a gene. The CDR3 protein is CASSLEGLGVNEQFF. CDR3 sequence (DNA): TGCGCCAGCAGCTTGGAGGGACTAGGGGTCAATGAGCAGTTCTTC.

This clonotype turned up a few times. The chain employs TRBV20-1 and TRBJ2-3, with 7 bases lining up with TRBD2. Trimming at V came to 2 bases and at J to 4 bases, leaving 12 bases not matched to a gene. This CDR3 contains 16 residues. Germline CDR1 is DFQATT and CDR2 is SNEGSKA (reference sequence). The DNA of the CDR3 is TGCAGTGCTAGACGATTTGGGGGGGGAAGGCCAGATACGCAGTATTTT. It translates to CSARRFGGGRPDTQYF.

The V gene is TRBV14, the J gene TRBJ2-7; D is ambiguous. The CDR3 runs to 14 residues. Germline V gives CDR1 SGHDN, CDR2 FVKESK. Trimming left V 3 bases short and J 5 bases short, with 14 bases between. The CDR3 here is CASSQGLVDNEQYV. In DNA form, the CDR3 reads TGTGCCAGCAGCCAGGGTCTAGTCGACAACGAGCAGTACGTC.

This clonotype was counted a few times. This chain connects TRBV7-2 to TRBJ2-1; D is ambiguous. CDR1 is SGHTA and CDR2 is FQGNSA in the germline V gene. The CDR3 is 16 amino acids. The V end lost 2 bases, the J end lost 0 bases, and 11 bases lay between the germline ends. The CDR3 protein is CASSLQATSSYNEQFF. The DNA for the CDR3 is TGTGCCAGCAGCTTACAGGCTACCAGCTCCTACAATGAGCAGTTCTTC.

The chain uses TRBV10-3 and TRBJ2-1; TRBD2 aligns across 7 bases. V shed 0 bases, J shed 2 bases, and the junction held 13 bases outside the gene matches. CDR1 and CDR2 (germline): ENHRY, SYGVKD. This CDR3 contains 19 residues. For the CDR3, the DNA is TGTGCCATCAGTGAGTCGGGCCCCAAGCGGGAACTTACCTACAATGAGCAGTTCTTC. Translation: CAISESGPKRELTYNEQFF.

The genes are TRBV12-3 or TRBV12-4 and TRBJ2-3; 10 bases fit TRBD1. The length of the CDR3 is 15 residues. Losses at the gene ends were 3 bases for V and 4 bases for J; bases not matched to a gene: 4. CDR3 loop: CASSLGTGVADTQYF. In DNA, the CDR3 is TGTGCCAGCAGTTTGGGGACAGGGGTGGCAGATACGCAGTATTTT.

This chain links TRBV20-1 with TRBJ2-3; 7 nucleotides match TRBD1. V was pared by 6 bases and J by 2 bases, with 11 bases of the junction left unmatched. This CDR3 contains 15 residues. Per the germline V gene, CDR1 is DFQATT and CDR2 is SNEGSKA (reference sequence). The CDR3 region has the DNA TGCAGTGCCCGACCTGGACAGGACCACACAGATACGCAGTATTTT. Residues: CSARPGQDHTDTQYF.

The CDR3 DNA sequence: TGTGCCACCAGCAGTGGTCGAAGCTCCTACAATGAGCAGTTCTTC. This gives the protein CATSSGRSSYNEQFF. V usage is TRBV15 and J usage is TRBJ2-1, with D unclear. The CDR3 runs to 15 residues. Germline CDR1 and CDR2: LNHNV and YYDKDF (reference sequence). Between the trimmed V and J ends, which lost 3 bases and 0 bases, there was a span of 9 bases.

There are a few counts of this clonotype. The genes are TRBV5-1 and TRBJ1-6; TRBD1 agrees at 8 bases. The length of the CDR3 is 15 residues. The trim removed 4 bases at V and 7 bases at J, leaving 7 bases unmatched. CDR1 and CDR2 from the germline V gene are SGHRS and YFSETQ. The CDR3 bases are TGCGCCAGCAGCGGCGACAGGGGCATGAATTCACCCCTCCACTTT. Translating gives CASSGDRGMNSPLHF.